This T cell receptor beta chain was documented in a study of CD8 T cells in Susac syndrome. After extraction with the RNeasy kit, roughly 0.45 to 1 ug of the RNA was reverse transcribed using random hexamers. Using its own MiXCR run on the immunoSEQ multiplex PCR reads, TCRdb lists one record per CDR3 protein. Here the sample spans under 150,000 distinct CDR3 sequences, around 85% being singletons. V lost 0 bases to trimming and J lost 0 bases, with 15 bases between them. This CDR3 has 18 residues. Germline lookup yields CDR1 KGHSH and CDR2 LQKENI. This receptor was obtained from a human donor with multiple sclerosis. The sequencing sample was made of CD8+ T cells from PBMCs. The rearrangement uses TRBV18 and TRBJ1-3; D gene ambiguous. This CDR3 is CASSPPPGDTSSGNTIYF. The CDR3 nucleotides are TGTGCCAGCTCACCACCGCCTGGAGACACCTCCTCTGGAAACACCATATATTTT.